This T cell receptor beta chain was sequenced during a study of OX40 agonist ivuxolimab in advanced cancers. Study-wide points: It was also the case that some nonresponders had low normalized T-cell clonal expansion. Patients with a partial response at 0.1-3.0 mg/kg had among the lowest clonal expansion. More expanded clones were found, on average, in CD8+ than in CD4+ T cells.

The method was immunoSEQ multiplex PCR; TCRdb's version includes in-frame clones alone and lacks a portion of them. Among fewer than 75,000 clones, roughly 90% were seen once, and the ten largest hold around 0.65%. This clone was picked up a small number of times. Its antigen is still unknown. Germline CDR1 is KGHSH and CDR2 is LQKENI. The CDR3 is made up of 15 amino acids. Trimming removed 4 bases at V and 5 bases at J, with 14 bases between. This rearrangement joins TRBV18 to TRBJ2-2; D is uncertain. The sequenced sample was CD4+ or CD8+ T cells sorted from blood, obtained in a trial of the OX40 agonist ivuxolimab. The sequence derives from an adult with an advanced solid tumor such as melanoma, head and neck, liver or kidney cancer. The CDR3 spells CASSRASFWTGELFF. CDR3 sequence (DNA): TGTGCCAGCTCACGGGCCTCGTTTTGGACCGGGGAGCTGTTTTTT. The variable domain in full, completed from reference TRBV18 and TRBJ2-2, reads NAGVMQNPRHLVRRRGQEARLRCSPMKGHSHVYWYRQLPEEGLKFMVYLQKENIIDESGMPKERFSAEFPKEGPSILRIQQVVRGDSAAYFCASSRASFWTGELFFGEGSRLTVL.